This T cell receptor beta chain was identified during a study of immune evolution from preneoplasia to lung adenocarcinoma. There are 13 residues in the CDR3. Germline values: CDR1 KGHSH, CDR2 LQKENI. Trimming cost V 3 bases and J 5 bases, with 7 bases left between them. Measured with immunoSEQ multiplex PCR; TCRdb has only the in-frame clones, and not every one. The sample lists tens of thousands of clones; 74% were seen once. The sample taken for sequencing was FFPE invasive lung adenocarcinoma tissue. This clonotype originated in a person aged 60 to 70 with lung adenocarcinoma. The chain joins TRBV18 to TRBJ1-4; D call uncertain. CDR3 DNA sequence: TGTGCCAGCTCACCCGTGGGGAATGAAAAACTGTTTTTT. It specifies CASSPVGNEKLFF.